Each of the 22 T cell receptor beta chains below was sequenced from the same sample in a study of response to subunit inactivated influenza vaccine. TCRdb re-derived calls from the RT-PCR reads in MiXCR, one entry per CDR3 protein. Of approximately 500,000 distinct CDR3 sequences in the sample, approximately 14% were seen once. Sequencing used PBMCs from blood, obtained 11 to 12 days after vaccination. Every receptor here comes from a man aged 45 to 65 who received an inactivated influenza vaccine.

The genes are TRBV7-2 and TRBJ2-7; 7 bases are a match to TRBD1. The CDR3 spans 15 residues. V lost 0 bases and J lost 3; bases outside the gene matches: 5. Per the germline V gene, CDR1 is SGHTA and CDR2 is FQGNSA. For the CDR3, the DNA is TGTGCCAGCAGCTTAGCACAGGCAGGGGGCTACGAGCAGTACTTC. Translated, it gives CASSLAQAGGYEQYF. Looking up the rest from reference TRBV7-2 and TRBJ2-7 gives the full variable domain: GAGVSQSPSNKVTEKGKDVELRCDPISGHTALYWYRQSLGQGLEFLIYFQGNSAPDKSGLPSDRFSAERTGGSVSTLTIQRTQQEDSAVYLCASSLAQAGGYEQYFGPGTRLTVT.

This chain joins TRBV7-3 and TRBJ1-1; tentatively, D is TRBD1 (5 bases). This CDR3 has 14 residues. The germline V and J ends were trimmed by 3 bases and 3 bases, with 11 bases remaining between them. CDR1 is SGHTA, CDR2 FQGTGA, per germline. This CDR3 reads CASSFMGRDTEAFF. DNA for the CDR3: TGTGCCAGCAGCTTCATGGGGCGCGACACTGAAGCTTTCTTT.

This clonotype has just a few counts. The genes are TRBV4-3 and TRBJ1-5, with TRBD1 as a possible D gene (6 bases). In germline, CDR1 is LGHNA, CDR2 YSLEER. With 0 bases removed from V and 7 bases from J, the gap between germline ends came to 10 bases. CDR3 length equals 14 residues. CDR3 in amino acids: CASSQDHREQPQHF. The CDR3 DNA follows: TGCGCCAGCAGCCAAGACCACAGGGAACAGCCCCAGCATTTT.

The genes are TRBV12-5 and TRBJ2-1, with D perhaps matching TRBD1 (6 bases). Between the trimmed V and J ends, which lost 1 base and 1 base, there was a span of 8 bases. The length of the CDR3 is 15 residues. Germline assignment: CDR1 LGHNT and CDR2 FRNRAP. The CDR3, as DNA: TGTGCTAGTGGTTTGGAGACAGGATCCTACAATGAGCAGTTCTTC. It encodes CASGLETGSYNEQFF.

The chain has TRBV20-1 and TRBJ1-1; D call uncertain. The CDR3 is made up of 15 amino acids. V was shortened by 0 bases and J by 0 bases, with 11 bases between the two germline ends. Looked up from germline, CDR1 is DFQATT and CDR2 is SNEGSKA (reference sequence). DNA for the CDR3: TGCAGTGCTAGAGATCCGGGTATGATGAACACTGAAGCTTTCTTT. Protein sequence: CSARDPGMMNTEAFF.

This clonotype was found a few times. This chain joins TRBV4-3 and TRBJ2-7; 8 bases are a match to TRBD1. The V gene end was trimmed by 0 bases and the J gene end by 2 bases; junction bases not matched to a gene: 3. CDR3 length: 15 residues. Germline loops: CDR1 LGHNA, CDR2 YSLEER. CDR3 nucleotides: TGCGCCAGCAGCCAAGAAGGGGACAGGACCTACGAGCAGTACTTC. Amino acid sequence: CASSQEGDRTYEQYF.

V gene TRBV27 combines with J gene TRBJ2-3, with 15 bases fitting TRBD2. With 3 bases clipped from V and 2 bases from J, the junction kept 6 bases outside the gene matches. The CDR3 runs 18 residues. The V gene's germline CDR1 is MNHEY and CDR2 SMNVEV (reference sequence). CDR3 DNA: TGTGCCAGCAGTTTGGGACTAGCGGGGGGCCTTTACACAGATACGCAGTATTTT. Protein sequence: CASSLGLAGGLYTDTQYF.

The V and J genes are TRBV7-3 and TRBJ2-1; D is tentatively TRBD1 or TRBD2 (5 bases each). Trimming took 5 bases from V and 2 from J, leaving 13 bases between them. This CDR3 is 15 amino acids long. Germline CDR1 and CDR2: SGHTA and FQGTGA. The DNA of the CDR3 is TGTGCCAGCAGCCTTTTGGGGGTCCCCTACAATGAGCAGTTCTTC. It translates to CASSLLGVPYNEQFF.

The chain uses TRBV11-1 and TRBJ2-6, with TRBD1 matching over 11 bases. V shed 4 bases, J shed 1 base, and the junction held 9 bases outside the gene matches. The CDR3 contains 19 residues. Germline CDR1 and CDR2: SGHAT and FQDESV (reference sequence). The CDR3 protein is CASSSLAGTGGSGANVLTF. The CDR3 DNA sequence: TGTGCCAGCAGCTCACTAGCCGGGACAGGGGGGTCTGGGGCCAACGTCCTGACTTTC.

The CDR3 sequence is CASSQHQEQYF. The CDR3 region has the DNA TGTGCCAGCAGCCAACACCAGGAGCAGTATTTT. The chain joins TRBV4-2 to TRBJ2-3; no clear D gene. The V gene's germline CDR1 is LGHNA and CDR2 YNFKEQ. The CDR3 runs to 11 residues. Trimming removed 2 bases at V and 11 bases at J, with 8 bases between.

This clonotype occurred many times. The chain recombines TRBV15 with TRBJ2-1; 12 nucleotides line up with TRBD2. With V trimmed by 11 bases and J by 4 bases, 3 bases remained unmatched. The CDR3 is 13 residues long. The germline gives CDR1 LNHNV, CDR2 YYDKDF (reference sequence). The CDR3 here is CAAGLAGYNEQFF. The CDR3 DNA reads TGTGCCGCCGGACTAGCGGGATACAATGAGCAGTTCTTC.

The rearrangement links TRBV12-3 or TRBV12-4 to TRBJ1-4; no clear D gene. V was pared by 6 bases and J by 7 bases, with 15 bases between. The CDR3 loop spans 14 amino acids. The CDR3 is CASSRPSWGEKLFF. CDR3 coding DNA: TGTGCCAGCAGCCGTCCCTCTTGGGGTGAAAAACTGTTTTTT.

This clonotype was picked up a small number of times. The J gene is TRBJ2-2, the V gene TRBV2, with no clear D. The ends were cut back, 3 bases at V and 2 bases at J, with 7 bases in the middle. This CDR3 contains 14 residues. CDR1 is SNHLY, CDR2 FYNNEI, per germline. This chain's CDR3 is CASSESRNTGELFF. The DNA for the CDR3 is TGTGCCAGCAGTGAGAGCAGAAACACCGGGGAGCTGTTTTTT.

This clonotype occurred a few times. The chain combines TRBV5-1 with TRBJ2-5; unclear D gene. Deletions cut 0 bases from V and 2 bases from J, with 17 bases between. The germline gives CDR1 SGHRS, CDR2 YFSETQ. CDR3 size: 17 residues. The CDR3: CASSLGVTGRDQETQYF. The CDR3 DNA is TGCGCCAGCAGCTTGGGCGTAACCGGCAGAGATCAAGAGACCCAGTACTTC.

The CDR3 bases are TGCAGTGCTAACCCCAGGGCGGCCAAAAACATTCAGTACTTC. Amino acids: CSANPRAAKNIQYF. The gene calls are TRBV20-1 and TRBJ2-4; perhaps TRBD1 as D (5 bases). CDR1 DFQATT and CDR2 SNEGSKA come from the germline V gene (reference sequence). The V gene lost 4 bases and the J gene lost 1 base, with 11 bases spanning the gap. This CDR3 spans 14 amino acids.

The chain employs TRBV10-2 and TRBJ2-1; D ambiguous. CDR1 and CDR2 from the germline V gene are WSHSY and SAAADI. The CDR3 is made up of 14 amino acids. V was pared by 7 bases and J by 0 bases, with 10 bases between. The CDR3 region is CASKWLRSYNEQFF. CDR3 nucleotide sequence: TGCGCCAGCAAGTGGCTCCGCTCCTACAATGAGCAGTTCTTC.

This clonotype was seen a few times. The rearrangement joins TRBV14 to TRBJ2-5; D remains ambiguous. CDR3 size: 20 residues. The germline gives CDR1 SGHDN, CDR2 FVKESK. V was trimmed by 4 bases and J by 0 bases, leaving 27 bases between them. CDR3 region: CASSRSSVGVVNRDQETQYF. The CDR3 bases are TGTGCCAGCAGCCGTTCAAGTGTTGGGGTTGTGAATCGGGACCAAGAGACCCAGTACTTC.

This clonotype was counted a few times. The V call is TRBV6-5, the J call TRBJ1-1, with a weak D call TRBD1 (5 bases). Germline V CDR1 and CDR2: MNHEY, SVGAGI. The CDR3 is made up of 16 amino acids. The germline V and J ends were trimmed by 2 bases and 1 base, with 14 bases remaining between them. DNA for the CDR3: TGTGCCAGCAGTTACGGGGGGGGAGCGGAGAACACTGAAGCTTTCTTT. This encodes CASSYGGGAENTEAFF.

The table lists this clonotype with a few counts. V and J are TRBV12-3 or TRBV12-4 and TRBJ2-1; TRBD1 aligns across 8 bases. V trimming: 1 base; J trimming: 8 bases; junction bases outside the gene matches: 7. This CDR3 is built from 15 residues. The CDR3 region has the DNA TGTGCCAGCAGTTTAGGGACAGGGTCAACCGATGAGCAGTTCTTC. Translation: CASSLGTGSTDEQFF.

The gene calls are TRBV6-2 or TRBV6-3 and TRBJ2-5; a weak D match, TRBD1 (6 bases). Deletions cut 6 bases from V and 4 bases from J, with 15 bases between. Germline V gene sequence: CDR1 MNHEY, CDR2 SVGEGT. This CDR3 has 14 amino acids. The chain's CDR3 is CASSRLIRGETQYF. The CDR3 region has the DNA TGTGCCAGCAGCCGGCTTATCAGGGGAGAGACCCAGTACTTC.

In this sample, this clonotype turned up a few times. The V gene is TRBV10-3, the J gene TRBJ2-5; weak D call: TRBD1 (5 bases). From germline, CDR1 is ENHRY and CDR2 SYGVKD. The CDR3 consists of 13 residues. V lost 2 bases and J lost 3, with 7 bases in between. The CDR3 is CAISELREETQYF. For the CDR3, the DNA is TGTGCCATCAGTGAGCTCAGGGAAGAGACCCAGTACTTC.

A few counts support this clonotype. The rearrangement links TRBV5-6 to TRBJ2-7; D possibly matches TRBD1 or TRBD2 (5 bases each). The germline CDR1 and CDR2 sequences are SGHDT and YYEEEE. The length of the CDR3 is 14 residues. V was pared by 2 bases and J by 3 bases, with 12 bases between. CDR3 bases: TGTGCCAGCAGCTTCTCGGGACCATACTACGAGCAGTACTTC. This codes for CASSFSGPYYEQYF. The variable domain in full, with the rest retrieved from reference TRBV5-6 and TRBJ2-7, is DAGVTQSPTHLIKTRGQQVTLRCSPKSGHDTVSWYQQALGQGPQFIFQYYEEEERQRGNFPDRFSGHQFPNYSSELNVNALLLGDSALYLCASSFSGPYYEQYFGPGTRLTVT.